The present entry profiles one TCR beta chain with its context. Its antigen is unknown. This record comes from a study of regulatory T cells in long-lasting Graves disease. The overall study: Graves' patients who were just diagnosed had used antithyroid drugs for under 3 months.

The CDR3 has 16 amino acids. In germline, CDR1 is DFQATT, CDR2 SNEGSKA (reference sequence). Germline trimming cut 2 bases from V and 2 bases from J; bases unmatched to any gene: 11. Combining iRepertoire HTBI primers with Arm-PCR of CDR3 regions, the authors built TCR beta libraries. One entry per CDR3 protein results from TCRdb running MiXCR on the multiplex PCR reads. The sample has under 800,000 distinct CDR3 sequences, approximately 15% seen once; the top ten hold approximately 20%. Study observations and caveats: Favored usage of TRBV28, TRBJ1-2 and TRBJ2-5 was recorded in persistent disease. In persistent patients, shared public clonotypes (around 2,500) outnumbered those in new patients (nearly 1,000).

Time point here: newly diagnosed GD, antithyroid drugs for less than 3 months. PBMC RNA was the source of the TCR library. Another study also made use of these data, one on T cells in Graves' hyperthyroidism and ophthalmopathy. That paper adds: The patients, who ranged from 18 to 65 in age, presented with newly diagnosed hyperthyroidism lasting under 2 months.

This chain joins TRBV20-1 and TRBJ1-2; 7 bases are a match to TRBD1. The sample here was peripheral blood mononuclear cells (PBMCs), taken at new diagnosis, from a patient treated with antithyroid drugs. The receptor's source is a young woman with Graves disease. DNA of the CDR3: TGCAGTGCTAGACACGATAACAGGGGAGAAAACTATGGCTACACCTTC. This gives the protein CSARHDNRGENYGYTF.